This paragraph covers one T cell receptor (beta chain) sequence. What it binds is not known. After expansion with viral peptide pools in the ViraFEST assay, antigen-specific CD4+ T cells were sequenced. Once cultured for roughly ten days, the cells underwent separation to obtain CD4+ T cells. The healthy vaccine recipients, who had no prior SARS-CoV-2 infection, showed negative nucleocapsid antibodies. Every well housed 2.1 million or so PBMC, which grew in culture alongside around 10 IU/ml IL-2 and around 10 ug/ml peptides. These data come from a study of vaccination effects on CD4 cells after COVID-19. In the study overall: The participants, recipients of two vaccine doses, got either BNT162b2 or mRNA-1273. Study-wide results and limits: Early timepoints after infection were absent, and convalescent patients were few in the study. Late after vaccination, infection- and vaccine-induced clones showed marked clonal contraction.

Germline CDR1 LNHNV, CDR2 YYDKDF (reference sequence). This CDR3 is built from 16 residues. Trimming took off 0 bases at V and 7 bases at J, with 13 bases between the two ends. Method: immunoSEQ multiplex PCR; TCRdb's copy keeps in-frame clones and lacks some. The sample records roughly 50,000 clones, about four fifths being singletons. The sample in question was CD4+ T cells from PBMCs cultured with HCoV-OC43 spike peptides, obtained before COVID-19 vaccination. As to subset: HCoV-OC43 spike overlapping peptide pool stimulation. This rearrangement joins TRBV15 to TRBJ1-6; weak D call: TRBD1 (6 bases). This TCR was recovered from a human donor who received a COVID-19 vaccine. CDR3 nucleotides: TGTGCCACCAGCAGAGAGGCAGGGGCCGGGAATTCACCCCTCCACTTT. Encoded protein: CATSREAGAGNSPLHF.